This entry concerns a single T cell receptor (beta chain). The antigen remains unidentified. The data are from a study of cytomegalovirus exposure and HLA in healthy donors. Overall study findings and caveats: Reportedly, cytomegalovirus status was diagnosed with high sensitivity and specificity. Reported findings show TCR beta sequences accurately forecast HLA-A and HLA-B alleles in most subjects. Later on, analysis showed that most CMV-associated TCR beta chains appeared to be HLA-restricted.

The PCR made use of 60 Vbeta and 13 Jbeta primers. Assay: immunoSEQ multiplex PCR; the TCRdb copy retains only in-frame clones and omits some. This repertoire shows under 55,000 clones, around 66% found once; its top ten account for 3%. The germline gives CDR1 LGHNA, CDR2 YSLEER. V was clipped by 0 bases and J by 0 bases, with 15 bases between them. CDR3 length equals 18 residues. The sequenced material came from PBMCs. The chain is built from TRBV4-3 and TRBJ1-5; possibly TRBD1 for D (5 bases). The clonotype was recovered from a man between 18 and 35 years old in good health and CMV-seronegative. CDR3 in amino acids: CASSQDITGEDSNQPQHF. The CDR3 DNA is TGCGCCAGCAGCCAAGATATCACAGGAGAAGATAGCAATCAGCCCCAGCATTTT.